The text below deals with one T cell receptor (beta chain). Germline lookup yields CDR1 SGHNT and CDR2 YENEEA. The CDR3 consists of 12 residues. Trimming left V 5 bases short and J 6 bases short, with 11 bases between. Study processing details: Amplification of reference gene primers provided the estimated nucleated cell counts. This table comes from immunoSEQ multiplex PCR, and its TCRdb copy is limited to in-frame clones, with some not included. The V and J calls and clone size were taken over from that table, and D and trimming were inferred from the DNA. The sample records 250,000 to 350,000 clones, about four fifths being singletons. This specimen comes from a study of blood T cell repertoires in COVID-19. Study in general: PBMCs, B-cell-depleted T cells, or T cells provided the cDNA or gDNA that made up the material.

The sequencing sample was made of peripheral blood. This chain uses TRBV11-3 with TRBJ2-7; perhaps TRBD1 as D (6 bases). The sequence was collected from a human donor with COVID-19, enrolled during active disease. The donor label of this sample is uncertain. The CDR3 DNA is TGTGCCAGCAGCGGGGTAGGGGGCGAGCAGTACTTC. It codes for CASSGVGGEQYF.